This T cell receptor beta chain is drawn from a study of cytomegalovirus exposure and HLA in healthy donors. Looking at the study overall: From donors who were HLA-typed, an early data release held 80 million to 85 million unique TCRs. Ancestry clustering placed around 80% of several hundred genotyped donors in the Caucasian-associated cluster.

The primer mix had 60 Vbeta and 13 Jbeta primers. The table came from immunoSEQ multiplex PCR; TCRdb's copy has only in-frame clones and leaves some out. The sample shows about 43,000 clones, more than 45% of them seen only once. Trimming stripped 4 bases from V and 4 bases from J, with 15 bases between. The CDR3 sequence is 14 residues long. The germline CDR1 and CDR2 sequences are SGHRS and YFSETQ. Study observations and caveats: Associated with cytomegalovirus, according to the listing, were some 150 TCR beta chains. In a later analysis, HLA-C alleles had the fewest associated TCRs, DRB1 alleles the most.

With regard to this clone: The antigen is not known.

This chain links TRBV5-1 with TRBJ2-7, with D maybe TRBD1 (8 bases). The clonotype comes from a man aged 60-69 years in good health and CMV-seronegative. The sequenced sample was PBMCs. CDR3 loop: CASSAQGGTYEQYF. Written as DNA, the CDR3 is TGCGCCAGCAGCGCACAGGGGGGGACGTACGAGCAGTACTTC.